This T cell receptor beta chain was retrieved from a study of post-analysis software for immune sequencing data. Overall study results and limits: Same-batch preparations were strongly co-clustered by F measure. Controls significantly exceeded multiple sclerosis patients in normalized Chao1 diversity. About 5 TRBV segments appeared more often in patients than in controls, and TRBV5-6, TRBV5-1 and TRBV20-1 were among these.

Trimming removed 2 bases from V and 7 bases from J, with 17 bases in between. Germline loops: CDR1 MNHEY, CDR2 SVGAGI. CDR3 length: 15 residues. Tagging with unique molecular identifiers was a feature of the TCR beta cDNA libraries. TCRdb itself ran the PCR reads through MiXCR, one entry per CDR3 protein. The table lists 750,000 to 950,000 distinct CDR3 sequences, approximately 50% of them singletons. This clonotype was seen a few times. Its matching antigen is unknown. The genes are TRBV6-5 and TRBJ1-2; a weak D match, TRBD1 (6 bases). This clonotype originated in a girl between 5 and 17 years old with multiple sclerosis. Specimen: blood. For the CDR3, the DNA is TGTGCCAGCAGTTACGGTACGGGAGGGGGAGGTGGCTACACCTTC. This codes for CASSYGTGGGGGYTF.